The source of this T cell receptor beta chain is a study of blood T cells in healthy people across ages. A second PCR, run for about 7 to 11 cycles, used a sample-barcoded 5' primer plus a J-beta primer mix. TCRdb independently ran MiXCR on the 5' RACE reads; one entry per CDR3 protein. The sample lists around 710,000 distinct CDR3 sequences; around 40% were seen once. Donors gave about 9.3 milliliters of peripheral blood apiece. Extracted total RNA amounted to at least 5.5 micrograms for each sample. This CDR3 contains 13 residues. The ends were cut back, 6 bases at V and 8 bases at J, with 13 bases in the middle. The germline V gene has CDR1 MNHNS and CDR2 SASEGT.

The TCR originated in a woman aged 55-69 years in good health. This rearrangement joins TRBV6-1 to TRBJ1-4, with D perhaps matching TRBD1 (5 bases). Input material: blood. The DNA for the CDR3 is TGTGCCAGCAGAACTGACAGCGGCGAAAAACTGTTTTTT. This translates into CASRTDSGEKLFF.